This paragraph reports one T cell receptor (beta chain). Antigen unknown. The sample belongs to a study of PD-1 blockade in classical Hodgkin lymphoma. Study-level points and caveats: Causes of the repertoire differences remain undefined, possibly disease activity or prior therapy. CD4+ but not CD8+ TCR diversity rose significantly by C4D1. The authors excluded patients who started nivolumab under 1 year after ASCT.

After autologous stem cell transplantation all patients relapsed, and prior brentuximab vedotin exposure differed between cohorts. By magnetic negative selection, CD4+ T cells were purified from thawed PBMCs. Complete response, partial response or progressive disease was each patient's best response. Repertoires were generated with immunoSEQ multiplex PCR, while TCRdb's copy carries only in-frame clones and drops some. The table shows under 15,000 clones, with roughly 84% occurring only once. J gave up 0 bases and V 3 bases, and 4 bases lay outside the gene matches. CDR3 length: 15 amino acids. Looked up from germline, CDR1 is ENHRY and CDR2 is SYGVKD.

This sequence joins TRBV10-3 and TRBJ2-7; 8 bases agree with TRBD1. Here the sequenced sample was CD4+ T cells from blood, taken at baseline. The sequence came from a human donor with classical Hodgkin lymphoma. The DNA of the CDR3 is TGTGCCATCAGTGACCGGGACAGGATCTCCTACGAGCAGTACTTC. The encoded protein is CAISDRDRISYEQYF.